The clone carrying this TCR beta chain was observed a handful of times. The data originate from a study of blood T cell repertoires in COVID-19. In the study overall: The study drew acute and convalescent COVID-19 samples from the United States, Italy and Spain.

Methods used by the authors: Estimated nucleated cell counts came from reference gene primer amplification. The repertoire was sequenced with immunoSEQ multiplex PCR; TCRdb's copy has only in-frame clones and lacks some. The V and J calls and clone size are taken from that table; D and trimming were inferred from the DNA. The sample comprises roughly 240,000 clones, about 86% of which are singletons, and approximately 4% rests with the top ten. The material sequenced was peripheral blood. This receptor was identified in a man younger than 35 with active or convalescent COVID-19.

The CDR3 DNA follows: TGCGCCAGCAGTGAGACGGGTTCACCCCTCCACTTT. It encodes CASSETGSPLHF. The rearrangement joins TRBV10-1 to TRBJ1-6; D is unresolved. V was pared by 2 bases and J by 9 bases, with 5 bases between. CDR1 is WNHNN, CDR2 SYGVQD, per germline (reference sequence). CDR3 length: 12 amino acids.